The rows below give T cell receptor beta chains drawn from one sample of a study of lymphopenia after photon versus proton radiotherapy. Measured with immunoSEQ multiplex PCR; TCRdb has only the in-frame clones, and not every one. The data contain around 150,000 clones, 75% to 90% of them singletons. This material consisted of peripheral blood, taken from a patient treated with photon-based radiotherapy. These receptors were collected from a man aged 45-65 years with gastric cancer. Each CDR3 is given with its conserved first and last residue. Fields, in order: clone size, V gene, D gene, CDR3 length, J gene, CDR3 DNA, CDR3 protein. D genes are given only for firm matches. Clone size is stated in some rows and not others, as once, few, many or a class when expanded.

>NA|TRBV18|NA|14|TRBJ1-1
TGTGCCAGCTCACCAGTCAGGGGAAACACTGAAGCTTTCTTT
CASSPVRGNTEAFF
>NA|TRBV9|NA|15|TRBJ2-7
TGTGCCAGCAGCGTAGGGGCGGACCCCTCCTACGAGCAGTACTTC
CASSVGADPSYEQYF
>NA|TRBV4-1|TRBD2|17|TRBJ2-3
TGCGCCAGCAGCCTTTCCGGTGGCGGGAGAAAGGCAGATACGCAGTATTTT
CASSLSGGGRKADTQYF
>NA|TRBV28|NA|12|TRBJ1-4
TGTGCCAGCAGTTCATTGCGTGAAAAACTGTTTTTT
CASSSLREKLFF
>NA|TRBV27|NA|15|TRBJ2-3
TGTGCCAGCAGTAGCGACACTACTAGCACAGATACGCAGTATTTT
CASSSDTTSTDTQYF
>NA|TRBV5-4|TRBD1|13|TRBJ1-4
TGTGCCAGCCGGACAGGGACTAATGAAAAACTGTTTTTT
CASRTGTNEKLFF
>NA|TRBV4-1|TRBD1|16|TRBJ1-1
TGCGCCAGCAGCCCAACGGGGTTGACAGGGCGTACTGAAGCTTTCTTT
CASSPTGLTGRTEAFF
>NA|TRBV4-1|TRBD1|15|TRBJ1-1
TGCGCCAGCAGCCAAGCTGACAGGGGGAACACTGAAGCTTTCTTT
CASSQADRGNTEAFF
>NA|TRBV11-3|NA|11|TRBJ2-2
TGTGCCAGCCGTCAAACCGGGGAGCTGTTTTTT
CASRQTGELFF
>NA|TRBV5-4|TRBD1|15|TRBJ1-2
TGTGCCAGCAGCTATCCGGGACAGGCTAACTATGGCTACACCTTC
CASSYPGQANYGYTF
>NA|TRBV30|NA|13|TRBJ2-7
TGTGCCTGGATGACACCGGGGACCTACGAGCAGTACTTC
CAWMTPGTYEQYF
>NA|TRBV9|NA|18|TRBJ2-1
TGTGCCAGCAGCGTAGCTACGAGGGGGGGAATCCTCTACAATGAGCAGTTCTTC
CASSVATRGGILYNEQFF
>NA|TRBV28|TRBD1|14|TRBJ1-2
TGTGCCAGCAAAGTCCCGGACAGGGGCTATGGCTACACCTTC
CASKVPDRGYGYTF
>NA|TRBV2|NA|16|TRBJ2-5
TGTGCCAGCAGCTATAACAGGGATCCCCCACAAGAGACCCAGTACTTC
CASSYNRDPPQETQYF
>NA|TRBV19|NA|16|TRBJ1-1
TGTGCCACCCGCCCGGGAGGGACATCTGTGAACACTGAAGCTTTCTTT
CATRPGGTSVNTEAFF
>NA|TRBV7-3|TRBD1|15|TRBJ2-7
TGTGCCAGCAGCTTACAGGGGACAGGGTCCTACGAGCAGTACTTC
CASSLQGTGSYEQYF
>NA|TRBV5-1|TRBD2|15|TRBJ2-1
TGCGCCAGCAGCCCCCTAGCGGGAGTAAGAGGTGAGCAGTTCTTC
CASSPLAGVRGEQFF
>NA|TRBV28|NA|15|TRBJ1-3
TGTGCCAGCAGGGCTGAGGGTCGGAGTAGAAACACCATATATTTT
CASRAEGRSRNTIYF
>NA|TRBV7-2|TRBD2|14|TRBJ2-7
TGTGCCAGCAGCTTAACTCTAGCGGGGTACGAGCAGTACTTC
CASSLTLAGYEQYF
>NA|TRBV5-4|NA|17|TRBJ2-1
TGTGCCAGCAGCTCGCCCCTAGCAGCCGACTCCTACAATGAGCAGTTCTTC
CASSSPLAADSYNEQFF
>NA|TRBV2|TRBD1|15|TRBJ1-2
TGTGCCAGCAGGCCAGGGACAGGGGCCCCCTATGGCTACACCTTC
CASRPGTGAPYGYTF
>NA|TRBV7-2|NA|14|TRBJ2-2
TGTGCCAGCAGCTTAAGGTCCCGGCCCGGGGAGCTGTTTTTT
CASSLRSRPGELFF
>once|TRBV29-1|NA|13|TRBJ2-1
TGCAGCGGGTCTGACCTGTCCTACAATGAGCAGTTCTTC
CSGSDLSYNEQFF
>NA|TRBV28|NA|16|TRBJ2-4
TGTGCCAGCAGCTTCCTCGTGGGAGGATCCAAAAACATTCAGTACTTC
CASSFLVGGSKNIQYF
>NA|TRBV6-6|TRBD1|15|TRBJ1-5
TGTGCCAGCAGATTACGTTCTCAGGGGGGTCAGCCCCAGCATTTT
CASRLRSQGGQPQHF
>few|TRBV19|NA|14|TRBJ1-5
TGTGCCAGTACCGTGGTACCCGGCCAAGGGCCCCAGCATTTT
CASTVVPGQGPQHF
>NA|TRBV6-5|TRBD2|15|TRBJ2-1
TGTGCCAGCAGTGTCCTAGCGGACTCCTACAATGAGCAGTTCTTC
CASSVLADSYNEQFF
>NA|TRBV19|TRBD1|15|TRBJ2-3
TGTGCCACCCTCGGTCCCGGGACAGGGCCAGATACGCAGTATTTT
CATLGPGTGPDTQYF
>NA|TRBV10-3|NA|11|TRBJ2-7
TGTGCCATCAGTGCCAACCACGAGCAGTACTTC
CAISANHEQYF
>NA|TRBV6-5|NA|13|TRBJ2-1
TGTGCCAGCAGTCCCTCTAGAAACAATGAGCAGTTCTTC
CASSPSRNNEQFF
>NA|TRBV14|NA|15|TRBJ2-1
TGTGCCAGCAGTTGGGGAACTAGCATGCACAATGAGCAGTTCTTC
CASSWGTSMHNEQFF
>NA|TRBV10-2|NA|11|TRBJ1-1
TGCGCCAGCAGTGCTGGGGTTGAAGCTTTCTTT
CASSAGVEAFF
>NA|TRBV15|NA|18|TRBJ1-2
TGTGCCACCGTGGAAGGGAGCCTTAGGGACACACGGGGGTATGGCTACACCTTC
CATVEGSLRDTRGYGYTF
>NA|TRBV2|NA|15|TRBJ2-7
TGTGCCAGCAGTGAAAGGGGCGGTTGGGCCCACGAGCAGTACTTC
CASSERGGWAHEQYF
>NA|TRBV7-2|TRBD2|14|TRBJ2-7
TGTGCCAGCAGCTCTACTAGCGGCTCCTACGAGCAGTACTTC
CASSSTSGSYEQYF
>NA|TRBV4-1|NA|16|TRBJ1-2
TGCGCCAGCAGCCTTGTTACAGGGAATTCAAACTATGGCTACACCTTC
CASSLVTGNSNYGYTF
>NA|TRBV2|NA|16|TRBJ2-6
TGTGCCAGAAGGACGGGGTGGAAGACTGGGGCCAACGTCCTGACTTTC
CARRTGWKTGANVLTF
>NA|TRBV18|NA|15|TRBJ2-7
TGTGCCAGCTCACCAAATAACGGTCATTCCGGCGAGCAGTACTTC
CASSPNNGHSGEQYF